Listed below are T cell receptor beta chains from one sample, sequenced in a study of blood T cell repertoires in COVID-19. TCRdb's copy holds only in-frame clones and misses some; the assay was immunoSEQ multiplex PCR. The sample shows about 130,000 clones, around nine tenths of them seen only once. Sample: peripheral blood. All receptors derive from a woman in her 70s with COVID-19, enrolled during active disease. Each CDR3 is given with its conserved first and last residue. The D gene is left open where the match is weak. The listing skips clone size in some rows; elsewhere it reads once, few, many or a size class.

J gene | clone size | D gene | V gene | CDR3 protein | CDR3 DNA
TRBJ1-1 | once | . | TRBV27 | CASSLWAGNTEAFF | TGTGCCAGCAGTTTATGGGCAGGGAACACTGAAGCTTTCTTT
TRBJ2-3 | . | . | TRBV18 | CASSPMDSPTDTQYF | TGTGCCAGCTCACCAATGGACTCCCCCACAGATACGCAGTATTTT
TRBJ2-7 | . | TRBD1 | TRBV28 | CASTPPFPGQGAYEQYF | TGTGCCAGCACCCCTCCCTTTCCGGGACAGGGGGCGTACGAGCAGTACTTC
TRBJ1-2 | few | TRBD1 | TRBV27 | CASSFRDRAGYTF | TGTGCCAGCAGTTTCCGGGACAGGGCTGGCTACACCTTC
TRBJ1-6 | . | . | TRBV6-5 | CASTLTDNSPLHF | TGTGCCAGCACCCTAACTGATAATTCACCCCTCCACTTT
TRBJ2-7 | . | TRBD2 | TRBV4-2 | CASSQIRLAGFYEQYF | TGTGCCAGCAGCCAAATAAGACTAGCGGGGTTCTACGAGCAGTACTTC
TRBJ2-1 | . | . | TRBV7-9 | CASSTRQYSSYNEQFF | TGTGCCAGCAGCACCCGCCAATACTCCTCCTACAATGAGCAGTTCTTC
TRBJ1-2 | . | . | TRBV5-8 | CASRGHDTAGGYTF | TGTGCCAGCAGAGGCCATGACACGGCCGGTGGCTACACCTTC
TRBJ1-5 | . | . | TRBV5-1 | CASSSGDSSNQPQHF | TGCGCCAGCAGCTCTGGCGACAGCTCCAATCAGCCCCAGCATTTT
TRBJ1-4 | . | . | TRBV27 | CASSLRLQATNEKLFF | TGTGCCAGCAGTTTAAGATTACAAGCAACTAATGAAAAACTGTTTTTT
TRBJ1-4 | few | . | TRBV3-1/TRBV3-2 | CASSRTVEKLFF | TGTGCCAGCAGCCGTACAGTGGAAAAACTGTTTTTT
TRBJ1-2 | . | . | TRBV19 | CASSMAPYGGDSPNYGYTF | TGTGCCAGTAGTATGGCCCCTTACGGTGGAGACTCACCTAACTATGGCTACACCTTC
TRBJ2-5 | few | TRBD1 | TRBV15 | CATSKQGFWVETQYF | TGTGCCACCAGCAAACAGGGGTTTTGGGTGGAGACCCAGTACTTC
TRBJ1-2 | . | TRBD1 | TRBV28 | CASTTGGSYGYTF | TGTGCCAGCACGACAGGGGGCAGCTATGGCTACACCTTC
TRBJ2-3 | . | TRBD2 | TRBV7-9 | CASSLRTSGEADTQYF | TGTGCCAGCAGCCTCCGGACTAGCGGGGAGGCAGATACGCAGTATTTT
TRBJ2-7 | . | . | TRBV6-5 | CASEGDEQYF | TGTGCCAGCGAGGGCGACGAGCAGTACTTC
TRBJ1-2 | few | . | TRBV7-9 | CASTGQPSNYGYTF | TGTGCCAGCACCGGACAGCCCTCTAACTATGGCTACACCTTC
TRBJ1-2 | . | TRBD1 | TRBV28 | CASSHYSGQGLGGYTF | TGTGCCAGCAGTCATTACTCCGGACAGGGCTTGGGCGGCTACACCTTC
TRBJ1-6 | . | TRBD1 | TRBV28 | CASSNDTGAYNSPLHF | TGTGCCAGCAGTAATGATACAGGGGCGTATAATTCACCCCTCCACTTT
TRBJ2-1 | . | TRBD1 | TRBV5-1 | CASSLMGQGRNEQFF | TGCGCCAGCAGCTTGATGGGACAGGGTCGGAATGAGCAGTTCTTC
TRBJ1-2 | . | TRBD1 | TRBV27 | CASSLSRGYGYTF | TGTGCCAGCAGTTTATCCAGGGGGTATGGCTACACCTTC
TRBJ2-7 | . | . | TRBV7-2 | CASSLQGTYYEQYF | TGTGCCAGCAGCTTACAGGGGACCTACTACGAGCAGTACTTC
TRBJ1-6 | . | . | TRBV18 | CASSSLADNSPLHF | TGTGCCAGCTCTTCCCTGGCCGATAATTCACCCCTCCACTTT
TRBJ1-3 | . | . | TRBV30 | CAWRGGNSGNTIYF | TGTGCCTGGAGAGGAGGAAACTCTGGAAACACCATATATTTT
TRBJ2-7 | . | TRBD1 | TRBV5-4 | CASSIDRAHEQYF | TGTGCCAGCAGCATTGACAGGGCTCACGAGCAGTACTTC
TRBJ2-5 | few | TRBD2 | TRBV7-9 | CASSAGGGGEETQYF | TGTGCCAGCAGCGCGGGGGGAGGCGGGGAAGAGACCCAGTACTTC
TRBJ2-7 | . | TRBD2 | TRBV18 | CASSPSVGEGRVQYF | TGTGCCAGCTCACCATCCGTGGGGGAGGGGCGGGTCCAGTACTTC
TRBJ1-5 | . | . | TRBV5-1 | CASSPTPGDQPQHF | TGCGCCAGCAGCCCGACGCCCGGGGATCAGCCCCAGCATTTT
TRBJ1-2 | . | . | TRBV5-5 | CASSLDRVNYGYTF | TGTGCCAGCAGCTTGGACAGGGTTAACTATGGCTACACCTTC